This TCR beta chain was identified during a study of cytomegalovirus exposure and HLA in healthy donors. Study outcomes and limitations: Subsequent analysis found a tendency for first-cohort TCR clusters to co-occur within the 120 or so validation repertoires. Rarity held for most TCR sequences, but there were some public TCRs that occurred in many donors.

This clone appeared a few times. The antigen is undetermined. Additional DNA sequences in this sample encode the identical CDR3. Using immunoSEQ multiplex PCR, the repertoire was profiled, and TCRdb retains in-frame clones only, with some absent. The data hold over 85,000 clones, with roughly nine tenths observed a single time. The material sequenced was PBMCs. This clonotype originated in a woman under 30 in good health and CMV-seronegative.

CDR3 nucleotides: TGCAGCGTTGGGGGCGGTAGCAATCAGCCCCAGCATTTT. Translation: CSVGGGSNQPQHF. The chain joins TRBV29-1 to TRBJ1-5, with D possibly being TRBD1 (5 bases). Looked up from germline, CDR1 is SQVTM and CDR2 is ANQGSEA. V was clipped by 4 bases and J by 0 bases, with 7 bases between them. The CDR3 spans 13 residues. The full variable domain, completed using reference TRBV29-1 and TRBJ1-5, is SAVISQKPSRDICQRGTSLTIQCQVDSQVTMMFWYRQQPGQSLTLIATANQGSEATYESGFVIDKFPISRPNLTFSTLTVSNMSPEDSSIYLCSVGGGSNQPQHFGDGTRLSIL.